This is a list of T cell receptor beta chains from one sample in a study of T cell responses to AZD1222 COVID-19 vaccine. The protocol was immunoSEQ multiplex PCR, while the TCRdb copy is restricted to in-frame clones and leaves out a portion. The repertoire holds fewer than 150,000 clones, 93% seen once, with about 3% in the top ten. Sequences were derived from peripheral blood, sampled on day 0 of AZD1222 vaccination. These receptors originate from an adult in good health. The CDR3 runs from the conserved cysteine through the conserved F or W. D genes are given only for firm matches. Size is omitted from some rows. Given values are once, few, many or a class for expanded clones.

clone size	V gene	D gene	J gene	CDR3 DNA	CDR3 protein
NA	TRBV7-2	NA	TRBJ2-3	TGTGCCAGCAAGGTCGGGGCTAGCACAGATACGCAGTATTTT	CASKVGASTDTQYF
NA	TRBV15	TRBD1	TRBJ2-3	TGTGCCACCAGCAAGACAGGGCGATCTGATACGCAGTATTTT	CATSKTGRSDTQYF
NA	TRBV14	NA	TRBJ2-3	TGTGCCAGCAGCCAACCCAGAGATGGAAGCAAAAAGGGCGCAGATACGCAGTATTTT	CASSQPRDGSKKGADTQYF
NA	TRBV10-3	NA	TRBJ2-2	TGTGCCATCAGGGGCGGGAACACCGGGGAGCTGTTTTTT	CAIRGGNTGELFF
NA	TRBV11-3	NA	TRBJ2-5	TGTGCCAGCAGCCATGGCGGGCACCGAGGAGAGACCCAGTACTTC	CASSHGGHRGETQYF
once	TRBV28	TRBD1	TRBJ1-5	TGTGCCAGCATATTGACAGGGCAGGGCCAGCCCCAGCATTTT	CASILTGQGQPQHF
NA	TRBV18	NA	TRBJ2-7	TGTGCCAGCTCCCGGGATAGGCCTATTAGGTCCTACGAGCAGTACTTC	CASSRDRPIRSYEQYF
NA	TRBV5-1	TRBD2	TRBJ2-1	TGCGCCAGCAGCCCCCCTGCGGGGGGCTCCTACAATGAGCAGTTCTTC	CASSPPAGGSYNEQFF
NA	TRBV7-2	NA	TRBJ2-5	TGTGCCAGCAGTCAAAGAGCGGACCAAGAGACCCAGTACTTC	CASSQRADQETQYF
NA	TRBV7-3	NA	TRBJ1-2	TGTGCCAGCAGCCCTCCGACCGGCTATGGCTACACCTTC	CASSPPTGYGYTF